What follows describes a single TCR beta chain. These data originate in a study of blood T cell repertoires in COVID-19. Study background: In each case, the material was cDNA or gDNA derived from T cells, B-cell-depleted T cells, or PBMCs.

Under the authors' procedure: Reference gene primer amplification in the assay estimated nucleated cell counts. Sequencing was performed with immunoSEQ multiplex PCR; in TCRdb, only in-frame clones are kept and a portion is missing. V and J calls and clone size are given by that table; D and trimming were obtained from the DNA. The table lists roughly 380,000 clones, 75% to 90% of them singletons. V was pared by 4 bases and J by 5 bases, with 8 bases between. This CDR3 has 12 amino acids. Germline V gene lookup returns CDR1 SGHDN and CDR2 FVKESK. The chain is built from TRBV14 and TRBJ1-2; D is unclear. This receptor was identified in a woman in her late teens or twenties with acute or convalescent COVID-19. Sequences were obtained from peripheral blood. The CDR3 DNA reads TGTGCCAGCAGCCTTACAGATTATGGCTACACCTTC. This sequence encodes CASSLTDYGYTF.